This is a list of T cell receptor beta chains from one sample in a study of CD8 T cells in ankylosing spondylitis. MiXCR was run by TCRdb on the 5' RACE reads, yielding one entry per CDR3 protein. This table has some 270,000 distinct CDR3 sequences, approximately 30% appearing once. The sequenced material came from blood, either unsorted or a sorted T cell fraction (not recorded which). These receptors originate from a male donor with ankylosing spondylitis or in good health (not recorded which). The CDR3 runs from the conserved cysteine through the conserved F or W. Clone sizes are given selectively: once, few, many, or a class where the clone is expanded.

V	length	size	J	CDR3
TRBV4-2	13	few	TRBJ2-5	CASSQGSRETQYF
TRBV20-1	12	NA	TRBJ2-5	CSAATSVETQYF
TRBV3-1	15	NA	TRBJ2-1	CASTLRPPGADEQFF
TRBV7-3	16	NA	TRBJ2-5	CASSLQAGGLGETQYF
TRBV18	17	NA	TRBJ1-2	CASSPNERQGTNYGYTF
TRBV27	15	NA	TRBJ2-1	CASSFRGSRYNEQFF
TRBV10-2	16	NA	TRBJ2-7	CASSTLPGGPYYEQYF
TRBV6-5	16	NA	TRBJ2-5	CASSYSIATAQETQYF
TRBV12-3/TRBV12-4	15	NA	TRBJ2-3	CASNLQRGGTDTQYF
TRBV13	15	few	TRBJ1-2	CASSPALTGSYGYTF
TRBV5-4	15	NA	TRBJ2-3	CASSPGLQSTDTQYF
TRBV20-1	13	few	TRBJ2-3	CSAATSGTDTQYF
TRBV12-3/TRBV12-4	13	few	TRBJ1-1	CASRGVGNTEAFF
TRBV7-9	14	NA	TRBJ2-5	CASSPRDSPRDRFF
TRBV5-6	15	NA	TRBJ2-1	CASSLAGFEVAEQFF
TRBV15	15	few	TRBJ2-2	CATSRDRLAGGELFF
TRBV20-1	15	few	TRBJ2-1	CSAHMGRGTYNEQFF
TRBV28	17	NA	TRBJ2-6	CASKRDRGFSGANVLTF
TRBV4-1	15	NA	TRBJ2-7	CASSQDRAGRYEQYF
TRBV20-1	13	few	TRBJ1-1	CSARYRLNTEAFF
TRBV9	15	few	TRBJ1-2	CASSAHGTASDGYTF
TRBV11-2	13	NA	TRBJ2-3	CASSQSIADTQYF
TRBV12-3/TRBV12-4	15	NA	TRBJ2-3	CASSLPFPAGDTQYF
TRBV5-1	17	NA	TRBJ2-5	CASSLVPGTALQETQYF
TRBV20-1	13	many	TRBJ2-7	CSALGTGANEQYF
TRBV5-6	13	once	TRBJ2-7	CASSRGLAAEQCF
TRBV10-3	13	many	TRBJ2-5	CAISDGQGETQYF